Each of the 31 T cell receptor beta chains below was sequenced from the same sample in a study of T cell responses to AZD1222 COVID-19 vaccine. Only in-frame clones appear in the TCRdb table, and some are missing; sequencing was by immunoSEQ multiplex PCR. Counted here are 95,000 to 100,000 clones, around 84% occurring once; the ten biggest clones make up roughly 1.4%. Specimen: peripheral blood, collected on day 0 of AZD1222 vaccination. These receptors came from an adult in good health.

The count of this clone is one. V usage is TRBV30 and J usage is TRBJ2-7, with 7 bases identical to TRBD2. The CDR3 spans 16 residues. With V trimmed by 4 bases and J by 0 bases, 12 bases remained unmatched. Germline CDR1 and CDR2: GTSNPN and SVGIG (reference sequence). CDR3 region: CAWNLGGGPSSYEQYF. Here the CDR3 DNA reads TGTGCCTGGAACTTGGGGGGAGGGCCCAGCTCCTACGAGCAGTACTTC.

The chain joins TRBV5-1 to TRBJ1-1; 11 bases align to TRBD1. Germline trimming cut 4 bases from V and 12 bases from J; bases unmatched to any gene: 14. The germline V gene encodes CDR1 SGHRS and CDR2 YFSETQ. This CDR3 contains 15 residues. The CDR3: CASSLTPWDRGRTFF. In nucleotides, the CDR3 is TGCGCCAGCAGCCTGACCCCGTGGGACAGGGGGAGAACTTTCTTT.

The rearrangement uses TRBV6-5 and TRBJ1-1; 7 nucleotides align to TRBD1. Germline V lookup: CDR1 MNHEY, CDR2 SVGAGI. With 4 bases clipped from V and 1 base from J, the junction kept 3 bases outside the gene matches. This CDR3 is 14 amino acids long. CDR3 DNA: TGTGCCAGCAGTTCGGACAGGAAGAACACTGAAGCTTTCTTT. The encoded protein is CASSSDRKNTEAFF.

The V gene is TRBV28, the J gene TRBJ2-1, with D perhaps TRBD2 (5 bases). The CDR3 consists of 16 residues. The V gene lost 6 bases and the J gene lost 9 bases, with 24 bases spanning the gap. Germline-derived CDR1 and CDR2 are MDHEN and SYDVKM. The CDR3 loop reads CASRRRGFRLPGEQFF. In nucleotides, the CDR3 is TGTGCCAGCAGGAGACGAGGGTTTCGGTTACCTGGTGAGCAGTTCTTC.

V and J are TRBV12-3 or TRBV12-4 and TRBJ2-2; TRBD1 might be the D (6 bases). V lost 2 bases, J lost 7 bases, and 8 bases lay in between. The CDR3 runs to 13 residues. The CDR3 loop reads CASSLLGGGELFF. The CDR3 DNA reads TGTGCCAGCAGTTTATTAGGGGGCGGGGAGCTGTTTTTT.

As DNA, the CDR3 is TGTGCCAGCAGTTTAAGGCAGGTGGAGGGCTACACCTTC. Its translation is CASSLRQVEGYTF. The chain is built from TRBV28 and TRBJ1-2; D is uncertain. Per the germline V gene, CDR1 is MDHEN and CDR2 is SYDVKM. The CDR3 is 13 amino acids. V gave up 2 bases and J gave up 8 bases, with 12 bases separating them.

The chain recombines TRBV12-3 or TRBV12-4 with TRBJ1-2; D is possibly TRBD1 (6 bases). The V end was cut by 3 bases, the J end by 6 bases, with 11 bases between. The CDR3 is 13 amino acids. This CDR3 reads CASSFTGADGYTF. CDR3 DNA: TGTGCCAGCAGTTTTACGGGGGCTGATGGCTACACCTTC.

This sequence joins TRBV4-1 and TRBJ2-1; 13 bases map to TRBD2. CDR1 is MGHRA, CDR2 YSYEKL, per germline. J gave up 0 bases and V 1 base, and 9 bases lay outside the gene matches. The CDR3 spans 20 residues. The CDR3 sequence: CASSQVLGTSGASSYNEQFF. The CDR3 DNA follows: TGCGCCAGCAGCCAAGTATTAGGGACTAGCGGGGCCAGCTCCTACAATGAGCAGTTCTTC.

V and J are TRBV5-1 and TRBJ2-7, with 10 bases identical to TRBD2. CDR1 is SGHRS, CDR2 YFSETQ, per germline. The trim removed 4 bases at V and 0 bases at J, leaving 10 bases unmatched. The length of the CDR3 is 17 residues. Here the CDR3 DNA reads TGCGCCAGCAGCCCTGGACTAGCGGCCCGATTCTCCTACGAGCAGTACTTC. This encodes CASSPGLAARFSYEQYF.

In its sample, this clone was seen many times. J is TRBJ1-1 and V is TRBV5-1, with D hard to call. This CDR3 contains 14 residues. Looked up from germline, CDR1 is SGHRS and CDR2 is YFSETQ. V was cut by 0 bases and J by 1 base, with 7 bases left in between. The CDR3 DNA sequence: TGCGCCAGCAGCTTGGTTCCCGGGAACACTGAAGCTTTCTTT. Protein: CASSLVPGNTEAFF. The variable domain in full, with the rest retrieved from reference TRBV5-1 and TRBJ1-1, is KAGVTQTPRYLIKTRGQQVTLSCSPISGHRSVSWYQQTPGQGLQFLFEYFSETQRNKGNFPGRFSGRQFSNSRSEMNVSTLELGDSALYLCASSLVPGNTEAFFGQGTRLTVV.

This chain connects TRBV28 to TRBJ1-5; D might be TRBD1 (5 bases). The J call may not be correct, given that the DNA end is closer to TRBJ2-3. CDR1 is MDHEN, CDR2 SYDVKM, per germline. This CDR3 has 17 amino acids. The chain's CDR3 is CASNAPDSFYSNQPQYF. CDR3 nucleotides: TGTGCCAGCAATGCTCCAGACAGCTTTTATAGCAATCAGCCCCAGTATTTT.

This sequence joins TRBV28 and TRBJ1-6; 9 bases are a match to TRBD1. The CDR3 runs 13 residues. Trimming cost V 4 bases and J 10 bases; bases outside gene matches: 2. Looked up from germline, CDR1 is MDHEN and CDR2 is SYDVKM. The CDR3 DNA follows: TGTGCCAGCAGTTGGACAGGGGTATCACCCCTCCACTTT. Protein: CASSWTGVSPLHF.

The V gene is TRBV13, the J gene TRBJ2-3; 9 bases are a match to TRBD2. The CDR3 covers 17 residues. The germline V gene encodes CDR1 PRHDT and CDR2 FYEKMQ (reference sequence). J was trimmed by 0 bases and V by 1 base; bases with no gene match: 5. CDR3: CASSLDASGTSTDTQYF. The CDR3 DNA sequence: TGTGCCAGCAGCTTAGATGCTAGCGGGACTAGCACAGATACGCAGTATTTT.

The chain uses TRBV11-2 and TRBJ2-2; the match to TRBD2 covers 8 bases. The CDR3 is 16 residues long. Germline V gives CDR1 SGHAT, CDR2 FQNNGV. The V segment lost 5 bases and the J segment 1 base; nucleotides outside the gene matches: 6. Here the CDR3 reads CASSPGGGWNTGELFF. The CDR3 DNA reads TGTGCCAGCAGCCCCGGGGGGGGCTGGAACACCGGGGAGCTGTTTTTT. Together with reference TRBV11-2 and TRBJ2-2, the CDR3 gives the full variable domain: EAGVAQSPRYKIIEKRQSVAFWCNPISGHATLYWYQQILGQGPKLLIQFQNNGVVDDSQLPKDRFSAERLKGVDSTLKIQPAKLEDSAVYLCASSPGGGWNTGELFFGEGSRLTVL.

V usage is TRBV5-6 and J usage is TRBJ2-7; 7 bases are shared with TRBD1. The CDR3 is 14 amino acids. Germline assignment: CDR1 SGHDT and CDR2 YYEEEE. Trimming took 0 bases from V and 3 from J; bases not matched to a gene: 3. The CDR3 region is CASSLGQGNYEQYF. The CDR3 region has the DNA TGTGCCAGCAGCTTGGGACAGGGAAACTACGAGCAGTACTTC.

V and J are TRBV28 and TRBJ1-2; D ambiguous. The CDR3 sequence is 13 residues long. The ends were cut back, 6 bases at V and 7 bases at J, with 15 bases in the middle. The germline CDR1 and CDR2 sequences are MDHEN and SYDVKM. CDR3 coding DNA: TGTGCCAGCAGCCCGCTCCGGGGAGGTGGCTACACCTTC. Translation gives CASSPLRGGGYTF.

The chain uses TRBV11-2 and TRBJ2-1; 7 bases agree with TRBD1. With 5 bases clipped from V and 0 bases from J, the junction kept 10 bases outside the gene matches. The CDR3 totals 17 residues. In germline, CDR1 is SGHAT, CDR2 FQNNGV. CDR3 in DNA: TGTGCCAGCAGCGTACAGGGGTTCGGGCGCTCCTACAATGAGCAGTTCTTC. Encoded protein: CASSVQGFGRSYNEQFF.

The chain uses TRBV2 and TRBJ1-1; no reliable D call. V was cut by 3 bases and J by 4 bases, with 9 bases left in between. CDR1 and CDR2 (germline): SNHLY, FYNNEI. The CDR3 spans 13 residues. CDR3 region: CASSEGLATEAFF. CDR3 sequence (DNA): TGTGCCAGCAGTGAGGGCCTAGCCACTGAAGCTTTCTTT.

In DNA form, the CDR3 reads TGTGCCAGCACCAAGAGGGGCGGGGCATATAATTCACCCCTCCACTTT. Translated: CASTKRGGAYNSPLHF. This chain uses TRBV27 with TRBJ1-6, with D possibly TRBD1 on 5 matching bases. V was cut by 7 bases and J by 4 bases, with 17 bases left in between. CDR1 is MNHEY, CDR2 SMNVEV, per germline (reference sequence). The CDR3 spans 16 residues.

This clone showed up just a few times. The chain combines TRBV20-1 with TRBJ1-2; D gene uncertain. The CDR3 loop spans 14 amino acids. The germline V gene has CDR1 DFQATT and CDR2 SNEGSKA (reference sequence). The V end lost 3 bases, the J end lost 7 bases, and 18 bases lay between the germline ends. The CDR3 DNA reads TGCAGTGCTAGTTTGGCAGGCAGAAGGCGTGGCTACACCTTC. Its protein is CSASLAGRRRGYTF.

The J gene is TRBJ1-3, the V gene TRBV7-9; 7 positions agree with TRBD1. The CDR3 runs to 17 residues. V was clipped by 4 bases and J by 1 base; unmatched bases: 10. Germline values: CDR1 SEHNR, CDR2 FQNEAQ (reference sequence). As DNA, the CDR3 is TGTGCCAGCAGCTCCCGGGACAGCCCTAAATCTGGAAACACCATATATTTT. This translates into CASSSRDSPKSGNTIYF.

V and J are TRBV7-6 and TRBJ2-2, with 9 bases fitting TRBD2. The trim removed 1 base at V and 6 bases at J, leaving 6 bases unmatched. Per the germline V gene, CDR1 is SGHVS and CDR2 is FNYEAQ. The length of the CDR3 is 16 residues. The CDR3, as DNA: TGTGCCAGCAGCTTAGGGCTAGCGGGATTGGCCGGGGAGCTGTTTTTT. Amino acid sequence: CASSLGLAGLAGELFF.

Here the CDR3 reads CASSPYGLAPNTGELFF. For the CDR3, the DNA is TGTGCCAGCAGTCCCTACGGACTAGCGCCTAACACCGGGGAGCTGTTTTTT. This sequence joins TRBV27 and TRBJ2-2; 9 bases map to TRBD2. The CDR3 covers 17 residues. V lost 5 bases, J lost 2 bases, and 9 bases stayed unmatched. The germline V gene encodes CDR1 MNHEY and CDR2 SMNVEV (reference sequence).

This clone has only a few counts. The V call is TRBV7-2, the J call TRBJ2-1; D is undetermined. Germline values: CDR1 SGHTA, CDR2 FQGNSA. This CDR3 is built from 13 residues. Trimming took off 4 bases at V and 3 bases at J, with 7 bases between the two ends. CDR3 sequence: CASSSILYNEQFF. The CDR3 DNA reads as TGTGCCAGCAGCTCGATCCTCTACAATGAGCAGTTCTTC.

The J gene is TRBJ2-1, the V gene TRBV27; 11 positions match TRBD2. Germline trimming cut 7 bases from V and 8 bases from J; bases unmatched to any gene: 16. Germline CDR1 MNHEY, CDR2 SMNVEV (reference sequence). The CDR3 contains 17 residues. This chain's CDR3 is CASNRRGLADNGDEQFF. The CDR3 region has the DNA TGTGCCAGCAACCGAAGGGGACTAGCGGATAATGGGGATGAGCAGTTCTTC.

The chain links TRBV6-2 or TRBV6-3 to TRBJ2-1; the match to TRBD2 covers 7 bases. V lost 2 bases, J lost 9 bases, and 7 bases stayed unmatched. The V gene's germline CDR1 is MNHEY and CDR2 SVGEGT. This CDR3 comprises 14 residues. The CDR3 sequence is CASSYRGGGGEQFF. CDR3 DNA sequence: TGTGCCAGCAGTTACCGCGGGGGAGGAGGTGAGCAGTTCTTC.

This clone has just a few counts. This chain uses TRBV30 with TRBJ1-1, with 7 bases matching TRBD1. Trimming took 4 bases from V and 1 from J; bases not matched to a gene: 6. The CDR3 totals 14 residues. CDR1 and CDR2 from the germline V gene are GTSNPN and SVGIG (reference sequence). CDR3 coding DNA: TGTGCCTGGAATGTCAGGGGGACGAACACTGAAGCTTTCTTT. This encodes CAWNVRGTNTEAFF.

The V call is TRBV30, the J call TRBJ1-5; possibly TRBD1 for D (6 bases). Trimming pared 2 bases from V and 1 base from J, leaving 12 bases between. The CDR3 length is 15 residues. Germline CDR1 is GTSNPN and CDR2 is SVGIG (reference sequence). This CDR3 reads CAWSPGGTSNQPQHF. CDR3 coding DNA: TGTGCCTGGAGTCCCGGGGGCACGAGCAATCAGCCCCAGCATTTT.

This chain uses TRBV29-1 with TRBJ2-1; weak D call: TRBD2 (6 bases). This CDR3 contains 14 residues. Per germline, CDR1 SQVTM and CDR2 ANQGSEA. The CDR3 nucleotides are TGCAGGGTCGGGGACGGGGGTACCTACAATGAGCAGTTCTTC. It yields the protein CRVGDGGTYNEQFF.

The gene calls are TRBV29-1 and TRBJ2-7, with a tentative D call TRBD1 (6 bases). V lost 7 bases to trimming and J lost 5 bases, with 21 bases between them. Germline assignment: CDR1 SQVTM and CDR2 ANQGSEA. CDR3 length: 14 amino acids. The CDR3 DNA reads TGCAGCGGGGGGCCGGCAGGCCCTCTGGACGAGCAGTACTTC. Protein product: CSGGPAGPLDEQYF.

This sequence joins TRBV6-1 and TRBJ1-5; D gene unclear. Germline V gene data show CDR1 as MNHNS and CDR2 as SASEGT. This CDR3 contains 15 residues. Deletions cut 2 bases from V and 2 bases from J, with 10 bases between. The CDR3 sequence: CASSEFRSGNQPQHF. For the CDR3, the DNA is TGTGCCAGCAGTGAATTCCGATCAGGCAATCAGCCCCAGCATTTT.